This TCR beta chain comes out of a study of OX40 agonist ivuxolimab in advanced cancers. Study summary: Every 2 weeks, ivuxolimab was infused into the patients intravenously at between 0.01 and 10 mg/kg. Broader study findings: More expanded clones were found, on average, in CD8+ than in CD4+ T cells. CD4+ and CD8+ T cells in blood underwent clonal expansion by week 6 at 0.1 to 3.0 mg/kg.

Patients were excluded for autoimmune disease history or systemic immunosuppression. As regards this clone: Its antigen is currently unknown.

The method was immunoSEQ multiplex PCR; TCRdb's version includes in-frame clones alone and lacks a portion of them. The table shows about 69,000 clones, with over 75% occurring only once. With 4 bases removed from V and 3 bases from J, the gap between germline ends came to 14 bases. Per germline, CDR1 SGHRS and CDR2 YFSETQ. This CDR3 has 14 amino acids. The receptor comes from an adult with an advanced solid tumor such as melanoma, head and neck, liver or kidney cancer. This chain joins TRBV5-1 and TRBJ2-7; D unclear. This sample comprised CD4+ or CD8+ T cells sorted from blood, obtained in a trial of the OX40 agonist ivuxolimab. The CDR3: CASSPFGPLYEQYF. CDR3 bases: TGCGCCAGCAGCCCTTTTGGGCCACTCTACGAGCAGTACTTC. Variable domain in full (rest from reference TRBV5-1 and TRBJ2-7): KAGVTQTPRYLIKTRGQQVTLSCSPISGHRSVSWYQQTPGQGLQFLFEYFSETQRNKGNFPGRFSGRQFSNSRSEMNVSTLELGDSALYLCASSPFGPLYEQYFGPGTRLTVT.